This T cell receptor (beta chain) was found in a study of identical twins. This clonotype was found a few times. The antigen is not known. V lost 5 bases to trimming and J lost 3 bases, with 20 bases between them. CDR3 length: 16 amino acids. CDR1 and CDR2 (germline): SGHTA, FQGNSA. Study results and caveats: Excess low generation probability was seen in twin-shared out-of-frame alpha sequences. Within cord blood, abundant beta clonotypes carried fewer insertions, but memory repertoires showed no such trend.

MiXCR, applied by TCRdb to the 5' RACE reads, yields one record per CDR3 protein. Altogether some 1,700,000 distinct CDR3 sequences are present, around a third being singletons, with the ten largest covering over 0.25%. Input material: cord blood. This TCR derives from a newborn girl in good health. The J gene is TRBJ2-7, the V gene TRBV7-2; perhaps D is TRBD1 or TRBD2 (5 bases each). CDR3 nucleotides: TGTGCCAGCAGCGTTGGGGGTCCTCTACCCCTCTACGAGCAGTACTTC. It specifies CASSVGGPLPLYEQYF. The variable domain in full, completed from reference TRBV7-2 and TRBJ2-7, reads GAGVSQSPSNKVTEKGKDVELRCDPISGHTALYWYRQSLGQGLEFLIYFQGNSAPDKSGLPSDRFSAERTGGSVSTLTIQRTQQEDSAVYLCASSVGGPLPLYEQYFGPGTRLTVT.